Presented here are 15 T cell receptor beta chains from one specimen sequenced in a study of blood T cell repertoires in COVID-19. Sequencing was performed with immunoSEQ multiplex PCR; in TCRdb, only in-frame clones are kept and a portion is missing. The sample yields hundreds of thousands of clones, around nine tenths seen once. The specimen was peripheral blood. These receptors all come from a man between 65 and 85 years old with acute or convalescent COVID-19.

V is TRBV5-1 and J is TRBJ2-2; TRBD2 aligns across 12 bases. Germline V CDR1 and CDR2: SGHRS, YFSETQ. The CDR3 has 16 amino acids. V gave up 4 bases and J gave up 6 bases; unmatched junction bases: 7. CDR3 nucleotides: TGCGCCAGCAGCCTCTCTAGCGGGGGGGCCCCCGGGGAGCTGTTTTTT. This gives the protein CASSLSSGGAPGELFF.

V and J are TRBV3-1 (or the pseudogene TRBV3-2) and TRBJ1-1, with D perhaps matching TRBD1 (5 bases). V lost 6 bases to trimming and J lost 3 bases, with 14 bases between them. Germline V gives CDR1 LGHDT, CDR2 YNNKEL (reference sequence). The CDR3 extends over 14 amino acids. This chain's CDR3 is CASRWAGRDTEAFF. DNA of the CDR3: TGTGCCAGCAGATGGGCGGGGCGGGACACTGAAGCTTTCTTT.

J is TRBJ1-4 and V is TRBV19; 8 bases match TRBD1. Germline lookup yields CDR1 LNHDA and CDR2 SQIVND (reference sequence). There are 15 residues in the CDR3. V was clipped by 6 bases and J by 8 bases; unmatched bases: 11. The CDR3 here is CASSIRAGGIEKLFF. DNA of the CDR3: TGTGCCAGTAGCATCCGTGCAGGGGGCATCGAAAAACTGTTTTTT.

This rearrangement joins TRBV7-9 to TRBJ2-1; 7 bases line up with TRBD1. The CDR3 loop spans 15 amino acids. The germline gives CDR1 SEHNR, CDR2 FQNEAQ (reference sequence). The junction had 10 bases not matched to a gene; V was cut back by 4 bases and J by 7 bases. The CDR3 coding sequence is TGTGCCAGCAGCTCGGGACAGTTCTTAGGGAATGAGCAGTTCTTC. It encodes CASSSGQFLGNEQFF.

A single count supports this clone. This sequence joins TRBV6-1 and TRBJ1-2; a weak D match, TRBD1 (6 bases). The V and J ends lost 2 bases and 10 bases respectively, with 14 bases between them. From germline, CDR1 is MNHNS and CDR2 SASEGT. The CDR3 sequence is 13 residues long. As DNA, the CDR3 is TGTGCCAGCAGTGAACAGGGGTGGCGGTTCTACACCTTC. It is translated as CASSEQGWRFYTF.

The table lists this clone with a count of one. The chain employs TRBV30 and TRBJ1-2, with 10 nucleotides matching TRBD1. CDR1 is GTSNPN, CDR2 SVGIG, per germline (reference sequence). CDR3 length: 13 residues. Germline trimming cut 5 bases from V and 8 bases from J; bases unmatched to any gene: 8. CDR3 amino acids: CAWEGQGKSGYTF. The CDR3 nucleotides read TGTGCCTGGGAGGGACAGGGGAAGTCGGGCTACACCTTC. The complete variable domain, with remaining parts taken from reference TRBV30 and TRBJ1-2, reads SQTIHQWPATLVQPVGSPLSLECTVEGTSNPNLYWYRQAAGRGLQLLFYSVGIGQISSEVPQNLSASRPQDRQFILSSKKLLLSDSGFYLCAWEGQGKSGYTFGSGTRLTVV.

The chain uses TRBV6-2 or TRBV6-3 and TRBJ1-6, with 7 nucleotides matching TRBD1. V dropped 2 bases and J dropped 8; count of bases not matched to a gene: 9. The CDR3 is 16 amino acids. Germline-derived CDR1 and CDR2 are MNHEY and SVGEGT. The CDR3 DNA reads TGTGCCAGCAGTTACCGACCGGACAGGCCTTATTCACCCCTCCACTTT. The encoded protein is CASSYRPDRPYSPLHF.

J is TRBJ1-2 and V is TRBV4-3; D is unclear. V was pared by 0 bases and J by 5 bases, with 13 bases between. Looked up from germline, CDR1 is LGHNA and CDR2 is YSLEER. This CDR3 has 15 amino acids. DNA of the CDR3: TGCGCCAGCAGCCAAGAGAGGCAGTTACTTTATGGCTACACCTTC. It encodes CASSQERQLLYGYTF.

The chain employs TRBV2 and TRBJ2-7, with no clear D. Trimming took 6 bases from V and 1 from J, leaving 13 bases between them. The CDR3 length is 14 residues. Germline loops: CDR1 SNHLY, CDR2 FYNNEI. The CDR3 DNA sequence: TGTGCCAGCAGAAGTGTGCAGGCGTCCTACGAGCAGTACTTC. Its translation is CASRSVQASYEQYF.

J is TRBJ2-3 and V is TRBV24-1; TRBD1 matches at 12 bases. The germline V gene encodes CDR1 KGHDR and CDR2 SFDVKD. The CDR3 consists of 16 residues. V shed 9 bases, J shed 3 bases, and the junction held 9 bases outside the gene matches. The CDR3 spells CATSGTGGSRTDTQYF. CDR3 coding DNA: TGTGCCACCTCCGGGACAGGGGGCTCTAGGACAGATACGCAGTATTTT.

This clone appeared a single time. This chain uses TRBV27 with TRBJ2-2; 9 nucleotides line up with TRBD1. The junction had 5 bases not matched to a gene; V was cut back by 7 bases and J by 5 bases. There are 14 residues in the CDR3. The germline gives CDR1 MNHEY, CDR2 SMNVEV (reference sequence). CDR3 residues: CASTRTGVTGELFF. In DNA form, the CDR3 reads TGTGCCAGCACCAGGACAGGGGTTACCGGGGAGCTGTTTTTT.

The chain couples TRBV4-1 to TRBJ1-2; TRBD1 might be the D (6 bases). Germline V gene lookup returns CDR1 MGHRA and CDR2 YSYEKL. V shed 4 bases and J shed 8 bases, with 17 bases lying between them. The CDR3 loop spans 14 amino acids. CDR3 sequence (DNA): TGCGCCAGCAGCCCAGATCACAGGGTCGGGGGCTACACCTTC. Translation: CASSPDHRVGGYTF.

This chain joins TRBV18 and TRBJ1-3, with TRBD1 identical over 9 bases. The germline V gene encodes CDR1 KGHSH and CDR2 LQKENI. The CDR3 loop spans 16 amino acids. Losses at the gene ends were 2 bases for V and 1 base for J; bases not matched to a gene: 3. CDR3 sequence (DNA): TGTGCCAGCTCACCAGGAGGGACAGGGTCTGGAAACACCATATATTTT. As protein: CASSPGGTGSGNTIYF.

The gene calls are TRBV11-3 and TRBJ2-1; D perhaps matches TRBD2 (6 bases). The V gene's germline CDR1 is SGHNT and CDR2 YENEEA. The CDR3 extends over 15 amino acids. Trimming took off 3 bases at V and 9 bases at J, with 18 bases between the two ends. CDR3 residues: CASSFGGETKSEQFF. CDR3 DNA sequence: TGTGCCAGCAGCTTCGGCGGGGAAACTAAGAGTGAGCAGTTCTTC.

This clone occurred once. The chain employs TRBV30 and TRBJ2-3, with a possible D match to TRBD1 (6 bases). The CDR3 spans 14 residues. The germline V and J ends were trimmed by 4 bases and 0 bases, with 11 bases remaining between them. The germline V gene encodes CDR1 GTSNPN and CDR2 SVGIG (reference sequence). CDR3 DNA sequence: TGTGCCTGGAACGACAGGTCTAGCACAGATACGCAGTATTTT. Protein sequence: CAWNDRSSTDTQYF.